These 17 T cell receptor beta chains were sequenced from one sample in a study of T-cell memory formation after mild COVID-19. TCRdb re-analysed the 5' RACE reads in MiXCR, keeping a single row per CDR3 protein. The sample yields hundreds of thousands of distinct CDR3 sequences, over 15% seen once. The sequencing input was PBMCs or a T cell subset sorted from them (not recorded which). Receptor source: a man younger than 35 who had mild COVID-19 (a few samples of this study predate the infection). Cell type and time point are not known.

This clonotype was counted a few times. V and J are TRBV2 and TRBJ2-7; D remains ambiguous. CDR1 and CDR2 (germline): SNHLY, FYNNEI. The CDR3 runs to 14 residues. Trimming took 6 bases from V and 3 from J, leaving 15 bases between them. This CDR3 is CASSMMYSYYEQYV. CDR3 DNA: TGTGCCAGCAGCATGATGTACTCATACTACGAGCAGTACGTC.

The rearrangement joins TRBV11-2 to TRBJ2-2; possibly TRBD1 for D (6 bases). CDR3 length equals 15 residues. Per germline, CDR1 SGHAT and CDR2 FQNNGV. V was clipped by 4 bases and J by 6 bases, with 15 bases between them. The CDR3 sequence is CASSSSDTGPGELFF. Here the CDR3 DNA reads TGTGCCAGCAGCTCTTCCGACACAGGGCCCGGGGAGCTGTTTTTT.

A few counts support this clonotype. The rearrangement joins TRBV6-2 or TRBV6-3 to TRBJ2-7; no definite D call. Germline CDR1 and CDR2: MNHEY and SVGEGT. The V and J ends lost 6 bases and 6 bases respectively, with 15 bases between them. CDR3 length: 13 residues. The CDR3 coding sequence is TGTGCCAGCAGCCCGAGTGTAGTAAGCGAGCAGTACGTC. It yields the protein CASSPSVVSEQYV.

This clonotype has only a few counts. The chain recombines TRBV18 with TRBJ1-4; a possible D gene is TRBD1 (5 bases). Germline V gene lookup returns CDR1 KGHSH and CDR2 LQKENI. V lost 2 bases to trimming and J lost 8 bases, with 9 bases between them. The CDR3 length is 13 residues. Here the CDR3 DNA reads TGTGCCAGCTCACCAGGGAGGGGAGAAAAACTGTTTTTT. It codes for CASSPGRGEKLFF.

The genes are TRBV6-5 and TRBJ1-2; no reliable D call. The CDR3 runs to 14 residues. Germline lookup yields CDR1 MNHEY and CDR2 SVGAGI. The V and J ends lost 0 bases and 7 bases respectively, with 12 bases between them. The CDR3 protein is CASSYSGGFSGYTF. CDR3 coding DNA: TGTGCCAGCAGTTACTCCGGAGGTTTCTCTGGCTACACCTTC.

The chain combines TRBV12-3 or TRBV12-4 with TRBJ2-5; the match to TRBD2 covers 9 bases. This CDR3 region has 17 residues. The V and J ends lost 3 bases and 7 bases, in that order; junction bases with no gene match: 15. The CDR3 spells CASSFRSSGGPVGTQYF. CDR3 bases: TGTGCCAGCAGTTTTAGATCGAGCGGGGGGCCCGTGGGGACCCAGTACTTC.

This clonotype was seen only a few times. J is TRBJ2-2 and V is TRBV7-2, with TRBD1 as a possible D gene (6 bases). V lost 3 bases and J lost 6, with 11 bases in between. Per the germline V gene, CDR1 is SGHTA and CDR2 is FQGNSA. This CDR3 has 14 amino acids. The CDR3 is CASSFGWGPGELFF. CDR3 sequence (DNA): TGTGCCAGCAGCTTCGGGTGGGGGCCCGGGGAGCTGTTTTTT. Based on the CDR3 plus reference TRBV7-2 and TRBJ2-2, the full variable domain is GAGVSQSPSNKVTEKGKDVELRCDPISGHTALYWYRQSLGQGLEFLIYFQGNSAPDKSGLPSDRFSAERTGGSVSTLTIQRTQQEDSAVYLCASSFGWGPGELFFGEGSRLTVL.

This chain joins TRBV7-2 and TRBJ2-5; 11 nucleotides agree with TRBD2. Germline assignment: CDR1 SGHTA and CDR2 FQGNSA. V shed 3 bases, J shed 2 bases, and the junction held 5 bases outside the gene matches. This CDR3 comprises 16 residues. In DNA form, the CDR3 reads TGTGCCAGCAGCTTTCGACTAGCGGGGTCTCAAGAGACCCAGTACTTC. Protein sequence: CASSFRLAGSQETQYF.

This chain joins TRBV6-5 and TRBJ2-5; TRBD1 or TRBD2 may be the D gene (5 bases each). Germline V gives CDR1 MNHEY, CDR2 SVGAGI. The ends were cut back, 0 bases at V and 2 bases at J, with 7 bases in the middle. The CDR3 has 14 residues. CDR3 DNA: TGTGCCAGCAGTTACTCGAGGGGACAAGAGACCCAGTACTTC. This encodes CASSYSRGQETQYF.

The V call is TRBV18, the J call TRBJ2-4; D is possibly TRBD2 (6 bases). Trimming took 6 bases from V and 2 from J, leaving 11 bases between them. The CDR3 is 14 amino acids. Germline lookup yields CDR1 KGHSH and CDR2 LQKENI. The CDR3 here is CASSPGLTKNIQYF. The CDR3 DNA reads TGTGCCAGCTCCCCGGGACTTACCAAAAACATTCAGTACTTC.

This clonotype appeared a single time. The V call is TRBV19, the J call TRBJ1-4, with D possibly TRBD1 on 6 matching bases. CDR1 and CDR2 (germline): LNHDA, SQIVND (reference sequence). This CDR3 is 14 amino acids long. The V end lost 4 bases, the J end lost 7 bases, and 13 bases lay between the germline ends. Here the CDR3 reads CASSNTGRSEKLFF. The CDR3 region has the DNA TGTGCCAGTAGTAACACAGGGAGAAGTGAAAAACTGTTTTTT.

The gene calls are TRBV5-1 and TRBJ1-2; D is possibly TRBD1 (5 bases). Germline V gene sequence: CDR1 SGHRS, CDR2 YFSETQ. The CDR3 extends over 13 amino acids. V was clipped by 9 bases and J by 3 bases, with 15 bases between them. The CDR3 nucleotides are TGCGCCACAGCGTACAGGTCCGACTATGGCTACACCTTC. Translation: CATAYRSDYGYTF.

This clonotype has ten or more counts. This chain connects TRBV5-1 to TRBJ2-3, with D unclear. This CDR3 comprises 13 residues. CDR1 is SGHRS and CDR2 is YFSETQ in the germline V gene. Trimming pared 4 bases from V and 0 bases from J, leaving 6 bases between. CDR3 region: CASSPVSTDTQYF. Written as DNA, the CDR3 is TGCGCCAGCAGCCCCGTCAGCACAGATACGCAGTATTTT.

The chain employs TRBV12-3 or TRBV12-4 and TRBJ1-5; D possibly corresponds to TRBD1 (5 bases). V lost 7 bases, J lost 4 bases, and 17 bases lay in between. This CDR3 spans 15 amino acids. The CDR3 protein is CASTPGRGFNQPQHF. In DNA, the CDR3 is TGTGCCAGCACCCCGGGGAGGGGATTTAATCAGCCCCAGCATTTT.

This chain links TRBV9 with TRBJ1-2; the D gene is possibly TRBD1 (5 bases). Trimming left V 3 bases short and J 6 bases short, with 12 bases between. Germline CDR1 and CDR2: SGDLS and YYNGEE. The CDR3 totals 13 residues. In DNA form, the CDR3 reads TGTGCCAGCAGCGGGAGACAGATCGATGGCTACACCTTC. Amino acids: CASSGRQIDGYTF.

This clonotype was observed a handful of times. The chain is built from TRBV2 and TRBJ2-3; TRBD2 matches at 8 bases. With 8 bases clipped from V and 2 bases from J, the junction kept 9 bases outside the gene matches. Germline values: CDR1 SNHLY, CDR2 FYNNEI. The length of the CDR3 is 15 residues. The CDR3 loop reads CASQERGIFTDTQYF. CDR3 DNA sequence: TGTGCCAGCCAGGAGCGGGGGATATTCACAGATACGCAGTATTTT. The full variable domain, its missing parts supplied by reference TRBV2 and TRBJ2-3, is EPEVTQTPSHQVTQMGQEVILRCVPISNHLYFYWYRQILGQKVEFLVSFYNNEISEKSEIFDDQFSVERPDGSNFTLKIRSTKLEDSAMYFCASQERGIFTDTQYFGPGTRLTVL.

The CDR3 region has the DNA TGCGCCAGCAGCCAAGAGCCCCAGGGGGGGAACACTGAAGCTTTCTTT. Its protein product is CASSQEPQGGNTEAFF. The chain couples TRBV4-3 to TRBJ1-1; 7 bases agree with TRBD1. This CDR3 spans 16 amino acids. V shed 0 bases and J 1 base; nucleotides not matched to a gene: 5. Germline CDR1 reads LGHNA; CDR2 reads YSLEER.